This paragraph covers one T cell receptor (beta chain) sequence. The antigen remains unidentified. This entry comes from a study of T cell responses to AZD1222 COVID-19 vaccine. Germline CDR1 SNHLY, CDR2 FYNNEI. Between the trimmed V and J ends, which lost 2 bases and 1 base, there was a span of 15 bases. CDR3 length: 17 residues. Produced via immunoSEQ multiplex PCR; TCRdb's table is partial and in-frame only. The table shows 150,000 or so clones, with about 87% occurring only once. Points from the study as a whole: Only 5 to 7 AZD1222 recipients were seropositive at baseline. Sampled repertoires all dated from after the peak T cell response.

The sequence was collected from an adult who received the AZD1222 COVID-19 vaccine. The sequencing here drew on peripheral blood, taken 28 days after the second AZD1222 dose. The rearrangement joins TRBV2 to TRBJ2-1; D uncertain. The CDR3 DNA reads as TGTGCCAGCAGTGAATTTGAGGACCTCGGGTCCTACAATGAGCAGTTCTTC. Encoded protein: CASSEFEDLGSYNEQFF.